This T cell receptor beta chain is drawn from a study of blood T cell repertoires in COVID-19. Study background: Samples representing acute and convalescent COVID-19 were sourced from the United States, Italy and Spain. In each case, the material was cDNA or gDNA derived from T cells, B-cell-depleted T cells, or PBMCs.

Study processing details: Reference gene primer amplification gave estimated nucleated cell counts. The data were produced by immunoSEQ multiplex PCR, yet TCRdb's version contains in-frame clones alone and is incomplete. V, J and clone size are those of that table, while D and trimming were read from the DNA. The sample lists fewer than 350,000 clones, 86% occurring once. The CDR3 covers 15 residues. The V gene end was trimmed by 3 bases and the J gene end by 3 bases; junction bases not matched to a gene: 4. In germline, CDR1 is LNHDA, CDR2 SQIVND (reference sequence). Sequences were obtained from peripheral blood. The origin of this receptor is a man aged 40-49 years with active or convalescent COVID-19. The chain uses TRBV19 and TRBJ1-5; 8 bases line up with TRBD1. In DNA form, the CDR3 reads TGTGCCAGTAGTATCGACAGGGGCATCAATCAGCCCCAGCATTTT. Translated: CASSIDRGINQPQHF.